The rows below give T cell receptor beta chains drawn from one sample of a study of T cells in Graves' hyperthyroidism and ophthalmopathy. TCRdb analysed the multiplex PCR reads with MiXCR anew, one entry per CDR3 protein. Of hundreds of thousands of distinct CDR3 sequences in the sample, roughly 15% are singletons; the top ten hold 10%. Sequencing was performed on blood. These receptors all stem from a woman between 18 and 29 years old with Graves' hyperthyroidism. The CDR3 runs from the conserved cysteine through the conserved F or W. The D gene is left open where the match is weak. Clone size, where shown, is once, few, many, or a class for clones that have expanded.

many | TRBD1 | TRBJ2-7 | TRBV20-1 | CSARGQGNMQYF | TGCAGTGCTAGAGGACAGGGTAATATGCAGTACTTC
few | . | TRBJ1-3 | TRBV5-6 | CASRLRNSGNTVYF | TGTGCCAGCAGACTCCGCAACTCTGGAAACACCGTATATTTT
few | . | TRBJ1-6 | TRBV5-5 | CASSLVPGARSPLHF | TGTGCCAGCAGCTTGGTCCCGGGGGCGAGGTCACCCCTCCACTTT
. | . | TRBJ2-7 | TRBV19 | CASSKEGSRAPYEQYF | TGTGCCAGTAGTAAGGAGGGGTCCAGGGCCCCCTACGAGCAGTACTTC
. | . | TRBJ2-3 | TRBV6-2/TRBV6-3 | CASRPTTRTDTQYF | TGTGCCAGCAGACCTACCACTAGAACAGATACGCAGTATTTT
many | . | TRBJ2-7 | TRBV5-1 | CASSSESYEQYF | TGCGCCAGCAGCTCAGAGAGCTACGAGCAGTACTTC
. | . | TRBJ1-1 | TRBV19 | CASSIPGRARASFTEAFF | TGTGCCAGTAGTATCCCGGGCCGTGCCAGGGCATCTTTCACTGAAGCTTTCTTT
. | . | TRBJ1-1 | TRBV6-1 | CASSERRASAEAFF | TGTGCCAGCAGTGAACGAAGGGCGTCAGCTGAAGCTTTCTTT
. | . | TRBJ1-1 | TRBV13 | CASRGGRMNTEAFF | TGTGCCAGCAGGGGGGGGAGAATGAACACTGAAGCTTTCTTT
many | TRBD2 | TRBJ2-1 | TRBV11-2 | CASSYDRWEIPGTSGSPYNEQFF | TGTGCCAGCAGCTACGATAGGTGGGAGATACCCGGGACTAGCGGGAGTCCCTACAATGAGCAGTTCTTC
few | . | TRBJ1-2 | TRBV6-1 | CASSEVPEPYGYTF | TGTGCCAGCAGTGAAGTACCCGAGCCCTATGGCTACACCTTC
. | TRBD1 | TRBJ1-1 | TRBV9 | CASSVATGGATEAFF | TGTGCCAGCAGCGTAGCTACAGGGGGCGCGACTGAAGCTTTCTTT
many | . | TRBJ2-7 | TRBV27 | CASSFSEAAGEQYF | TGTGCCAGCAGTTTTTCAGAAGCGGCGGGAGAGCAGTACTTC
. | . | TRBJ1-5 | TRBV5-6 | CASSLAGGPQHF | TGTGCCAGCAGCTTGGCCGGGGGGCCCCAGCATTTT
few | TRBD1 | TRBJ2-1 | TRBV24-1 | CATSDTTGGLAGAGSYNEQFF | TGTGCCACCAGTGATACCACAGGGGGCCTCGCGGGAGCTGGGTCCTACAATGAGCAGTTCTTC
. | TRBD2 | TRBJ2-7 | TRBV4-2 | CASSQVTSGRDGEQYF | TGTGCCAGCAGCCAAGTGACTAGCGGGAGGGACGGCGAGCAGTACTTC
. | . | TRBJ2-1 | TRBV6-1 | CASSNRISDEQFF | TGTGCCAGCAGCAACAGGATCAGCGATGAGCAGTTCTTC
many | . | TRBJ2-5 | TRBV5-5 | CASSFGELQETQYF | TGTGCCAGCAGCTTCGGGGAACTTCAAGAGACCCAGTACTTC
many | . | TRBJ1-5 | TRBV6-1 | CASRHHRSGNQPQHF | TGTGCCAGCAGGCACCATCGATCGGGGAATCAGCCCCAGCATTTT
. | TRBD2 | TRBJ2-1 | TRBV13 | CASSLVGEGLDEQFF | TGTGCCAGCAGCCTAGTGGGGGAGGGCCTCGATGAGCAGTTCTTC
many | . | TRBJ1-1 | TRBV28 | CASSSRDNTEAFF | TGTGCCAGCAGTTCCCGGGACAACACTGAAGCTTTCTTT
many | TRBD2 | TRBJ2-3 | TRBV30 | CAWSVGGSTDTQYF | TGTGCCTGGAGTGTCGGGGGGAGCACAGATACGCAGTATTTT
many | TRBD1 | TRBJ1-2 | TRBV7-2 | CASSLGPGQGGYTF | TGTGCCAGCAGCTTAGGACCGGGACAGGGCGGCTACACCTTC
. | TRBD1 | TRBJ1-6 | TRBV5-1 | CASSPWTGGNSPLHF | TGCGCCAGCAGCCCATGGACAGGGGGTAATTCACCCCTCCACTTT
many | . | TRBJ2-1 | TRBV11-3 | CASSLEYGKDEQFF | TGTGCCAGCAGCTTAGAGTACGGGAAGGACGAGCAGTTCTTC
many | . | TRBJ2-1 | TRBV11-2 | CASSLYSDGRVVYNEQFF | TGTGCCAGCAGCTTATACTCGGACGGACGTGTGGTCTACAATGAGCAGTTCTTC
many | . | TRBJ1-1 | TRBV2 | CASDKGPPGRTFPTEAFF | TGTGCCAGCGACAAGGGCCCCCCGGGACGTACCTTTCCCACTGAAGCTTTCTTT
few | . | TRBJ2-2 | TRBV7-2 | CASSTSGNTGELFF | TGTGCCAGCAGCACCAGCGGGAACACCGGGGAGCTGTTTTTT
many | . | TRBJ1-2 | TRBV5-6 | CASTLRAGLGYGYTF | TGTGCCAGCACCCTGAGGGCAGGGCTCGGCTATGGCTACACCTTC
many | . | TRBJ1-5 | TRBV28 | CASSPAGRASNQPQHF | TGTGCCAGCAGTCCGGCCGGCAGGGCTAGCAATCAGCCCCAGCATTTT
few | . | TRBJ2-5 | TRBV19 | CASSIGNMIRGETQYF | TGTGCCAGTAGTATAGGTAACATGATTCGGGGGGAGACCCAGTACTTC
. | . | TRBJ1-3 | TRBV2 | CASSEARSGNTIYF | TGTGCCAGCAGTGAAGCCCGCTCTGGAAACACCATATATTTT
few | TRBD2 | TRBJ2-7 | TRBV6-5 | CASSYSGGVEQYF | TGTGCCAGCAGTTACTCGGGAGGGGTCGAGCAGTACTTC
many | . | TRBJ1-1 | TRBV29-1 | CSVAWRSMNTEAFF | TGCAGCGTTGCATGGAGGAGCATGAACACTGAAGCTTTCTTT
few | . | TRBJ1-5 | TRBV20-1 | CSARYAGAGNQPQHF | TGCAGTGCTAGGTACGCAGGGGCTGGCAATCAGCCCCAGCATTTT
. | . | TRBJ1-3 | TRBV9 | CASSVVGEVKGNTIYF | TGTGCCAGCAGCGTAGTGGGGGAAGTGAAAGGAAACACCATATATTTT
. | . | TRBJ1-6 | TRBV20-1 | CSARDGASRSYNSPLHF | TGCAGTGCTAGAGATGGGGCATCTCGCTCCTATAATTCACCCCTCCACTTT
many | . | TRBJ2-2 | TRBV28 | CASSFIANTGELFF | TGTGCCAGCAGTTTTATAGCGAACACCGGGGAGCTGTTTTTT
many | TRBD1 | TRBJ1-2 | TRBV14 | CASSPGQGAYGYTF | TGTGCCAGCAGCCCGGGACAGGGGGCATATGGCTACACCTTC
. | . | TRBJ2-2 | TRBV7-9 | CASSTPGVGTGELFF | TGTGCCAGCAGCACCCCAGGGGTGGGCACCGGGGAGCTGTTTTTT
. | . | TRBJ2-1 | TRBV7-9 | CASSLATSSGYEQFF | TGTGCCAGCAGCTTAGCCACTTCATCGGGATACGAGCAGTTCTTC
many | . | TRBJ1-1 | TRBV29-1 | CSVTVGVNTEAFF | TGCAGCGTCACTGTCGGGGTAAACACTGAAGCTTTCTTT
. | TRBD1 | TRBJ1-1 | TRBV19 | CATRRQGISTEAFF | TGTGCCACCCGCCGACAGGGGATTTCCACTGAAGCTTTCTTT
once | . | TRBJ2-7 | TRBV7-3 | CASSLVHGGSYEQYF | TGTGCCAGCAGCTTAGTTCACGGAGGGTCCTACGAGCAGTACTTC
few | TRBD2 | TRBJ2-1 | TRBV24-1 | CATSDDSGVSYNEQFF | TGTGCCACCAGTGATGATAGCGGGGTTTCCTACAATGAGCAGTTCTTC
many | TRBD2 | TRBJ2-7 | TRBV12-3/TRBV12-4 | CASSRYGLAGGLNEQYF | TGTGCCAGCAGTCGCTACGGACTAGCGGGAGGGCTTAACGAGCAGTACTTC
. | TRBD2 | TRBJ2-1 | TRBV10-3 | CAISGLAGSGNEQFF | TGTGCCATCAGTGGACTAGCGGGAAGTGGCAATGAGCAGTTCTTC
. | TRBD1 | TRBJ1-5 | TRBV20-1 | CSATQGARGNQPQHF | TGCAGTGCCACTCAGGGGGCGCGGGGCAATCAGCCCCAGCATTTT
many | . | TRBJ2-7 | TRBV11-2 | CASSHRAYEQYF | TGTGCCAGCAGCCACCGGGCCTACGAGCAGTACTTC
. | TRBD2 | TRBJ2-7 | TRBV7-6 | CATTRNPGLGVYEQYF | TGTGCCACCACAAGGAACCCGGGACTAGGAGTTTACGAGCAGTACTTC
many | . | TRBJ2-1 | TRBV20-1 | CSARVGAHNEQFF | TGCAGTGCTAGAGTTGGGGCACACAATGAGCAGTTCTTC
few | . | TRBJ2-7 | TRBV28 | CASAGASYEQYF | TGTGCCAGCGCAGGGGCCTCCTACGAGCAGTACTTC
few | . | TRBJ1-5 | TRBV3-1 | CASSQDTTGLGAQHF | TGTGCCAGCAGCCAAGATACAACAGGCCTTGGGGCCCAGCATTTT
many | . | TRBJ2-3 | TRBV11-1 | CASTNLDSNTDTQYF | TGTGCCAGCACAAATCTCGACAGTAATACAGATACGCAGTATTTT
. | . | TRBJ2-1 | TRBV6-1 | CASTSRDRDTSYNEQFF | TGTGCCAGCACCTCCAGGGACCGGGACACTTCCTACAATGAGCAGTTCTTC
. | TRBD2 | TRBJ2-1 | TRBV27 | CASSLTPTPREVPYNEQFF | TGTGCCAGCAGTCTTACTCCGACTCCGCGGGAGGTCCCCTACAATGAGCAGTTCTTC
many | . | TRBJ1-5 | TRBV12-3/TRBV12-4 | CASSFQGALGNQPQHF | TGTGCCAGCAGTTTCCAGGGAGCCTTGGGCAATCAGCCCCAGCATTTT
few | . | TRBJ1-2 | TRBV20-1 | CSARFSLYTF | TGCAGTGCTAGGTTTTCTCTCTACACCTTC